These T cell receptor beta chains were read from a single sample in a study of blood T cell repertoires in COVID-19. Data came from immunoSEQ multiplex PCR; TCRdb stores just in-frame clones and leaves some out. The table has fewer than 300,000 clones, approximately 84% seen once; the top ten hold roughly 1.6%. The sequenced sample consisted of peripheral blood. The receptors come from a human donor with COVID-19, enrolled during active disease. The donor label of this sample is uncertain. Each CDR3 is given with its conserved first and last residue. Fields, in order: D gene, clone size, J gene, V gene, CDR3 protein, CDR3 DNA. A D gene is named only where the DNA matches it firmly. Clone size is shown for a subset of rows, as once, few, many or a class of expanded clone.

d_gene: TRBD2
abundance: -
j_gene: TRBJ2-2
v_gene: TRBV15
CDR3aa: CATSRDTSGNTGELFF
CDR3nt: TGTGCCACCAGCAGAGATACTAGCGGGAACACCGGGGAGCTGTTTTTT

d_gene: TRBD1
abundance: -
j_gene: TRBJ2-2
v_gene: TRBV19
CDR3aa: CASSLTGEIHLNGELFF
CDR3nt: TGTGCCAGTAGCCTCACAGGGGAAATACACCTAAACGGGGAGCTGTTTTTT

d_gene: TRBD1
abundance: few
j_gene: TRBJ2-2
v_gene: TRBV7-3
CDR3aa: CASSPLGQGAKTTHRGKLFF
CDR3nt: TGTGCCAGCAGCCCCTTGGGACAGGGAGCTAAGACAACTCACCGGGGAAAGCTGTTTTTT

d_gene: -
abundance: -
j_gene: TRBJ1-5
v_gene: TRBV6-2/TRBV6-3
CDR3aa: CASSYPTGGNQPQHF
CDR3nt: TGTGCCAGCAGTTACCCGACAGGTGGTAATCAGCCCCAGCATTTT

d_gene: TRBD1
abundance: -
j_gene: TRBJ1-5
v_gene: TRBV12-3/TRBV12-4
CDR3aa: CASSLTGGQPQHF
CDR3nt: TGTGCCAGCAGTTTGACAGGGGGGCAGCCCCAGCATTTT

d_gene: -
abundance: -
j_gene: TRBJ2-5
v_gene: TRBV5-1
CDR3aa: CASSLAGALETQYF
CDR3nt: TGCGCCAGCAGCTTGGCAGGGGCTTTGGAGACCCAGTACTTC

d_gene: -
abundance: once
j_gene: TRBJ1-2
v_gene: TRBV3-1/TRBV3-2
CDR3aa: CASSQVAGAILAYGYTF
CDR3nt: TGTGCCAGCAGCCAAGTAGCAGGGGCAATCTTGGCCTATGGCTACACCTTC

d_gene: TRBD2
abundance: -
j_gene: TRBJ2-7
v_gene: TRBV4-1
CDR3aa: CASSQEVGTSSSEQYF
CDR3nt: TGCGCCAGCAGCCAAGAGGTGGGGACTAGCTCATCCGAGCAGTACTTC

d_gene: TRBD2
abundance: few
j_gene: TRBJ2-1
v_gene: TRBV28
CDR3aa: CASSFLAGEFNEQFF
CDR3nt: TGTGCCAGCAGTTTTTTAGCGGGAGAATTCAATGAGCAGTTCTTC

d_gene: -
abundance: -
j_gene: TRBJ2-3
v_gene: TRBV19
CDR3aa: CASSLQGHSTDTQYF
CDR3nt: TGTGCCAGTAGTCTCCAGGGCCACAGCACAGATACGCAGTATTTT

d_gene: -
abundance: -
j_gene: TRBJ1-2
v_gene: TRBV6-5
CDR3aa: CASSSIQGTYGYTF
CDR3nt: TGTGCCAGCAGTTCCATTCAGGGGACCTATGGCTACACCTTC

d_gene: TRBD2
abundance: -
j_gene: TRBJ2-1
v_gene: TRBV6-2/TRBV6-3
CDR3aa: CASSSLAGATNEQFF
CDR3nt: TGTGCCAGCAGTTCCCTAGCGGGAGCCACCAATGAGCAGTTCTTC

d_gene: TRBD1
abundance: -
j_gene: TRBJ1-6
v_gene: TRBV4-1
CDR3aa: CASSPRTGLSPLHF
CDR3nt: TGCGCCAGCAGCCCAAGGACAGGCCTTTCACCCCTCCACTTT

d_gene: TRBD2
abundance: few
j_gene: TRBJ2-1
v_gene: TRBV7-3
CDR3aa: CASSLPTRLAGASPSSYNEQFF
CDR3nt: TGTGCCAGCAGCTTACCCACCCGACTAGCGGGAGCCTCCCCGAGCTCCTACAATGAGCAGTTCTTC

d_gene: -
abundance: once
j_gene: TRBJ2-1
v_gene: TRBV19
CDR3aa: CASSISGQPYNEQFF
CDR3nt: TGTGCCAGTAGTATCTCGGGACAACCATACAATGAGCAGTTCTTC

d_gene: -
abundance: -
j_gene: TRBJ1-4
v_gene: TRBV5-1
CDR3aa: CASSSRLLATNEKLFF
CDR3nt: TGCGCCAGCAGCTCTAGACTTCTTGCAACTAATGAAAAACTGTTTTTT

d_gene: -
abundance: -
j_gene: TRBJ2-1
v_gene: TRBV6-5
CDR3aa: CASSYSDSYNEQFF
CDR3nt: TGTGCCAGCAGTTACTCGGACAGTTACAATGAGCAGTTCTTC

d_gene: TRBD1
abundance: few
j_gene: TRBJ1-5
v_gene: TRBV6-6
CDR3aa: CASSTQGESNQPQHF
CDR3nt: TGTGCCAGCAGTACACAGGGGGAGAGCAATCAGCCCCAGCATTTT

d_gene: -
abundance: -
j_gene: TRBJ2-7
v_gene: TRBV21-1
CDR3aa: CASSKLKREKTPWFKYEQYF
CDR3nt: TGTGCCAGCAGCAAACTGAAGCGGGAGAAGACCCCCTGGTTTAAATACGAGCAGTACTTC

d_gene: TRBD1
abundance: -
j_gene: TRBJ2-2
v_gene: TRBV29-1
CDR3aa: CSAPGQGNTGELFF
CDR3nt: TGCAGCGCTCCGGGACAGGGGAACACCGGGGAGCTGTTTTTT

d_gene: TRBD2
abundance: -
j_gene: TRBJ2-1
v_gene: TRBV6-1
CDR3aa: CASSVQLAGDFREQFF
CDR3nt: TGTGCCAGCAGTGTTCAACTAGCGGGAGACTTCAGGGAGCAGTTCTTC

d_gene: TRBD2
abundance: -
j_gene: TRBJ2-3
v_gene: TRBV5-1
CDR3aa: CASTLSGLAVTDTQYF
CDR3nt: TGCGCCAGCACTCTGTCAGGACTAGCGGTCACAGATACGCAGTATTTT

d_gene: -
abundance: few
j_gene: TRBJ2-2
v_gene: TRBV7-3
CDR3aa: CASSLNRDSNTGELFF
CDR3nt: TGTGCCAGCAGCTTAAATCGGGACTCGAACACCGGGGAGCTGTTTTTT

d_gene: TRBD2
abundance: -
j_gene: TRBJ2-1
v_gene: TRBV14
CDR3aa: CASSLGLAGANEQFF
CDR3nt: TGTGCCAGCAGCCTGGGACTAGCGGGCGCCAATGAGCAGTTCTTC

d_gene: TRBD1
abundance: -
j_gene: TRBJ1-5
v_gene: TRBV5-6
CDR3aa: CASSSFGQGAYQPQHF
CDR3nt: TGTGCCAGCAGCTCGTTCGGGCAGGGGGCCTATCAGCCCCAGCATTTT

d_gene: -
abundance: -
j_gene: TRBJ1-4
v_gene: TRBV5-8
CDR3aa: CASSLHRKKLFF
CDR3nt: TGTGCCAGCAGCCTCCACAGGAAAAAACTGTTTTTT

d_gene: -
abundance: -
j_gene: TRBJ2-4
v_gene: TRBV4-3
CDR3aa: CASSQDFQGLRNIQYF
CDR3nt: TGCGCCAGCAGCCAAGATTTTCAGGGGCTTCGAAACATTCAGTACTTC

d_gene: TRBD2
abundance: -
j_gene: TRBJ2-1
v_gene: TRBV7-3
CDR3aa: CASSFSGRTDEQFF
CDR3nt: TGTGCCAGCAGCTTTAGCGGGAGAACGGATGAGCAGTTCTTC

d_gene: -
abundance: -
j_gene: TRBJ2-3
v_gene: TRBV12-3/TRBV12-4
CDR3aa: CASSSIADTQYF
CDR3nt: TGTGCCAGCAGTTCCATTGCAGATACGCAGTATTTT

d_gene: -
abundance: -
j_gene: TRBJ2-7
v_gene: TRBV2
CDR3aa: CASSVYRDSTYEQYF
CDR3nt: TGTGCCAGCAGTGTATACCGGGACTCTACCTACGAGCAGTACTTC

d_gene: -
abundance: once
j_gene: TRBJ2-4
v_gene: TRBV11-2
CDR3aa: CASSLDRENIQYF
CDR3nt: TGTGCCAGCAGCTTGGATCGGGAAAACATTCAGTACTTC

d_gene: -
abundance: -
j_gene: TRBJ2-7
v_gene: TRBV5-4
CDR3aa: CASSPPGRGSYEQYF
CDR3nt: TGTGCCAGCAGCCCCCCTGGCCGGGGATCCTACGAGCAGTACTTC

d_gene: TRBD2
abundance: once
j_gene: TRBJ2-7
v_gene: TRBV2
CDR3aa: CASRPPGLAGNYSYEQYF
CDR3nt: TGTGCCAGCAGGCCACCGGGACTAGCGGGCAACTACTCCTACGAGCAGTACTTC

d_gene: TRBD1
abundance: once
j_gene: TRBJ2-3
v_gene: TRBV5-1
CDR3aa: CASSLVQGSADTQYF
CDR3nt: TGCGCCAGCAGCTTGGTACAGGGGAGTGCAGATACGCAGTATTTT

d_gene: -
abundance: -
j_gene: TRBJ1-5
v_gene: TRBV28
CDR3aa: CASTETARNQPQHF
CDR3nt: TGTGCCAGCACCGAGACAGCCCGGAATCAGCCCCAGCATTTT

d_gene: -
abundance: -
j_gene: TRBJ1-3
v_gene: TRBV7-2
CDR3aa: CASSLGPGDGNTIYF
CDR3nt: TGTGCCAGCAGCTTAGGGCCAGGGGATGGAAACACCATATATTTT

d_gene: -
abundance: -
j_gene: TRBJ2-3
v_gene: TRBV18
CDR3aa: CASSPQTGARTDTQYF
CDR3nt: TGTGCCAGCTCACCACAAACGGGAGCCCGCACAGATACGCAGTATTTT

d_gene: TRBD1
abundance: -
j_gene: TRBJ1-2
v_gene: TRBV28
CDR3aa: CASSSIRQGGSYTF
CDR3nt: TGTGCCAGCAGTTCAATTCGACAGGGTGGTAGCTACACCTTC

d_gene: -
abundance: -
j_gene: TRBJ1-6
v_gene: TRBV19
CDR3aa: CASSMSWAGSPLHF
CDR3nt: TGTGCCAGTAGTATGTCGTGGGCCGGCTCACCCCTCCACTTT

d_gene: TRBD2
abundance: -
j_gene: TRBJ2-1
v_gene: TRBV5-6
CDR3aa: CASRAPGLASTYNEQFF
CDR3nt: TGTGCCAGCAGGGCCCCGGGACTAGCGTCCACCTACAATGAGCAGTTCTTC

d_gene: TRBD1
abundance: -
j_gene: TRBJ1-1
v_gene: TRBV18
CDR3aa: CASSPPPDRPEAFF
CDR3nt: TGTGCCAGCTCACCACCTCCGGACAGGCCAGAAGCTTTCTTT

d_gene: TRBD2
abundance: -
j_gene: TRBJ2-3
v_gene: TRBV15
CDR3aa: CATSIWTSGRGTDTQYF
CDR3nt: TGTGCCACCAGCATCTGGACTAGCGGGAGAGGCACAGATACGCAGTATTTT

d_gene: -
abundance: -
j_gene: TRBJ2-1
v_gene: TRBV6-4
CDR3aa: CASSDELFDEQFF
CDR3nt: TGTGCCAGCAGTGACGAACTGTTCGATGAGCAGTTCTTC

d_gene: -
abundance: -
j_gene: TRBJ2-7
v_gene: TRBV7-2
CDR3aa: CASSSLGISYEQYF
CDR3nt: TGTGCCAGCAGCTCCCTCGGGATCTCCTACGAGCAGTACTTC

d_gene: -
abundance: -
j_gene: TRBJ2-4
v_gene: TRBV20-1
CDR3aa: CSARIGNIQYF
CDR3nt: TGCAGTGCTAGAATCGGGAACATTCAGTACTTC

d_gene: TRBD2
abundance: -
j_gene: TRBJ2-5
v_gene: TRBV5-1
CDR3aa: CASSLTGLADETQYF
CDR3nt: TGCGCCAGCAGCTTGACCGGACTAGCGGACGAGACCCAGTACTTC

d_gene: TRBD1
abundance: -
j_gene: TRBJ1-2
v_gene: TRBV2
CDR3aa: CASSGTGGRDYGYTF
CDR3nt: TGTGCCAGCAGTGGAACAGGGGGCCGAGACTATGGCTACACCTTC

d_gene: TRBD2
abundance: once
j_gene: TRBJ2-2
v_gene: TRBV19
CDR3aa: CASSITSGNAGELFF
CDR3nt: TGTGCCAGTAGTATAACTAGCGGGAACGCCGGGGAGCTGTTTTTT

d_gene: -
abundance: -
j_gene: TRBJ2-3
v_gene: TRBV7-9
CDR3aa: CASSFLDPSTDTQYF
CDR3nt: TGTGCCAGCAGCTTCCTAGACCCTAGCACAGATACGCAGTATTTT

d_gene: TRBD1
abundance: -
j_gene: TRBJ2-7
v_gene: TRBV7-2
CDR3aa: CASSLGGQGYEQYF
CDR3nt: TGTGCCAGCAGCTTAGGAGGACAGGGGTACGAGCAGTACTTC

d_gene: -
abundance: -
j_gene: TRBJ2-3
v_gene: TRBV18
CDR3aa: CASSPKVGGPTDTQYF
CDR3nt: TGTGCCAGCTCACCAAAGGTCGGCGGGCCCACAGATACGCAGTATTTT